This paragraph reports one T cell receptor (beta chain). These data originate in a study of blood T cell repertoires in COVID-19. Background on the study: The United States, Italy and Spain were the sources of the acute and convalescent COVID-19 samples. PBMCs, B-cell-depleted T cells, or T cells provided the cDNA or gDNA that made up the material.

Study processing details: It was from reference gene primer amplification that nucleated cell counts were estimated. Clones were read by immunoSEQ multiplex PCR, and TCRdb kept only the in-frame ones, dropping some. V and J calls plus clone size are reproduced from that table; the DNA served to infer D and trimming. The table has approximately 260,000 clones, more than 85% seen once. The clonotype originates from a man aged 18 to 30 with active or convalescent COVID-19. Sequenced input: peripheral blood.

CDR3 protein: CASSSINYQPQHF. CDR3 DNA: TGTGCCAGTAGTTCGATAAACTATCAGCCCCAGCATTTT. The rearrangement joins TRBV19 to TRBJ1-5; D is uncertain. V lost 5 bases and J lost 5, with 10 bases in between. The germline V gene has CDR1 LNHDA and CDR2 SQIVND (reference sequence). CDR3 length equals 13 residues.